This T cell receptor (beta chain) was recorded in a study of T cells in Graves' hyperthyroidism and ophthalmopathy (dated by TCRdb to the late 2010s). Background on the whole study: Peripheral blood samples were taken at initial diagnosis, before any treatment was given. To identify TCR V-J signatures that set the groups apart, the researchers used a discovery cohort of 100 patients, made up of roughly 45 with Graves' ophthalmopathy and 57 with stable Graves' hyperthyroidism. Prospective prediction of ophthalmopathy was tested in an independent validation cohort consisting of 18 hyperthyroidism patients and 15 or so patients who later progressed to ophthalmopathy. The 100 discovery patients were randomly divided into training and test sets at a 7:3 ratio. The study also compared thyroid tissue and blood T-cell repertoires from over 5 Graves' hyperthyroidism patients. After blood sampling, hyperthyroidism patients were treated with methimazole at a starting dose of 30 mg daily, and ophthalmopathy patients were treated with high-dose intravenous methylprednisolone. The paper reports TCR Vbeta CDR3 sequencing of over 130 peripheral blood samples: under 45 ophthalmopathy, 70 to 85 hyperthyroidism and 17 progressor patients. Overall study results and their limits: A model built on a 13 V-J signature distinguished ophthalmopathy from stable hyperthyroidism, reaching around 88% sensitivity and approximately 81% specificity in cross-validation and 80%/75% in testing. Sample size was not statistically predetermined, and blinding of investigators to group allocation was not performed. In validation, the model predicted progression to ophthalmopathy a median of roughly 6.5 months before onset, with approximately 71% sensitivity and just under 75% specificity. Most expanded thyroid clonotypes (frequency above 0.001) were also detected in blood, a finding suggesting that blood repertoires may reflect thyroid immune responses.

The TCR beta CDR3 regions were amplified from RNA transcripts. The TCR CDR3 was subjected to a first round of RT-PCR using the HTBI primer set and the Qiagen OneStep RT-PCR kit. Libraries were constructed in a second round of multiplex PCR, after which size selection and purification were carried out. Libraries were sequenced paired-end with 100 bp reads on an Illumina HiSeq2000. Per the authors' processing: SOAPnuke was used to process the raw data, removing reads that contained adapters or uncalled bases, had a mean Phred below 15, or lacked an exact match to the constant primer or identifier. COPE v1.2.5 was used to merge high-quality paired reads, and clonotypes were defined as unique nucleotide sequences. MiTCR v1.1 was used to align clonotypes to the IMGT TRBV, TRBD and TRBJ reference segments. Only V-J combinations with frequency above 0.0001, covering 99% to 99.2% of repertoires, were analysed. The TCS score was defined as the ratio of F50 (clonal expansion) to E x V (chaos), calculated using BLOSUM62-based TCRdist between CDR3 peptides within each V-J. Welch's t-statistics and random forest reduced roughly 540 V-J features to roughly 13, which were used in a naive Bayes classifier (R e1071). TCRdb trimmed the raw reads at Q25, called clones with MiXCR and kept productive beta chains. Identical CDR3 proteins give one entry, which carries the most common genes and DNA. TCRdb, not the authors, supplied the V and J calls. The sample records around 340,000 distinct CDR3 sequences, over 11% of which are singletons. The ten most abundant clones make up just under 25% of the sample.

This clonotype showed up many times. The clone's antigen remains unknown. No quality values exist for individual bases; no much larger clone is one base distant. Stable Graves' hyperthyroidism was defined as no progression to ophthalmopathy during 18 months of follow-up. Hyperthyroidism patients were newly diagnosed, had a disease duration of under 2 months, and were aged 18 to 65 years. Exclusion was applied to patients with uncontrolled infections, other autoimmune diseases, pregnancy or lactation. Clinical symptoms, serum thyroxine and TRAb, thyroid ultrasound, and orbital computed tomography formed the basis for the diagnoses. PBMCs were isolated from about 10 ml of fresh peripheral blood by Ficoll-Paque density gradient centrifugation. Total RNA was extracted using Trizol reagent, and RNA quality was assessed on an Agilent 2100 Bioanalyzer. The germline V gene specifies SGHRS as CDR1 and YFSETQ as CDR2. The cysteine opens and the phenylalanine closes a CDR3 of 14 amino acids. The read is trimmed to its CDR3 DNA, 42 bases read in frame from base 1. V is clipped by 1 base and J by 3 bases, and the sequence between their germline boundaries is 11 bases long.

This receptor was identified in a woman aged 25-40 years with Graves' hyperthyroidism. Recombination linked TRBV5-1 to TRBJ2-7; TRBD2 might be the D gene, on 6 matching bases. The material sequenced was blood. The nucleotides read TGCGCCAGCAGCTTGTTTCGGGAGAGCTACGAGCAGTACTTC. This sequence encodes CASSLFRESYEQYF.